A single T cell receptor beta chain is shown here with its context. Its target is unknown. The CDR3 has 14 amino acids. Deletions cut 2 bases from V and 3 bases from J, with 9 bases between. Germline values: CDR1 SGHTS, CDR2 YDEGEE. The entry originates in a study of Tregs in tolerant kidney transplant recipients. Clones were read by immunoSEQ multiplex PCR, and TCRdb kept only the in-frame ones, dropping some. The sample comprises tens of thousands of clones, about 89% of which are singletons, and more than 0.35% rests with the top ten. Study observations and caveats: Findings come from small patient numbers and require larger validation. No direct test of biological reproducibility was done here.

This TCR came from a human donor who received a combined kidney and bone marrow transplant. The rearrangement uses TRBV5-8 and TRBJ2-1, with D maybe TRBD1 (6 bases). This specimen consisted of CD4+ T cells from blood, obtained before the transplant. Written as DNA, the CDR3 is TGTGCCAGCAGCTTAGGGACACACTACAATGAGCAGTTCTTC. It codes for CASSLGTHYNEQFF.